The rows below give T cell receptor beta chains drawn from one sample of a study of early T cells in non-severe SARS-CoV-2 infection. Using its own MiXCR run on the 5' RACE reads, TCRdb lists one record per CDR3 protein. The sample consists of 100,000 to 120,000 distinct CDR3 sequences, around 12% of them appearing once. Sequenced material: whole blood, taken at baseline. Receptor source: an adult who was a healthcare worker with PCR-confirmed SARS-CoV-2 infection or an uninfected control (not recorded which). Each CDR3 is given with its conserved first and last residue. The D gene is left open where the match is weak. Expanded clones get a size class; other rows say once, few or many, or leave the size out.

TGCAGTGCTAGACTCCCCGGGACGGGCTATGGCTACACCTTC	CSARLPGTGYGYTF	TRBV20-1	few	TRBJ1-2	.
TGTGCGCATGGGACTAGCGGGAGGGTGAGCACAGATACGCAGTATTTT	CAHGTSGRVSTDTQYF	TRBV30	.	TRBJ2-3	TRBD2
TGTGCCAGCTCACCGGTCGTAGATTGGCAAGGGGGTTTCTACGAGCAGTACTTC	CASSPVVDWQGGFYEQYF	TRBV18	few	TRBJ2-7	.
TGCAGTGCTAGAGACTTGCGGGGGGCATACGAGCAGTACTTC	CSARDLRGAYEQYF	TRBV20-1	.	TRBJ2-7	TRBD2
TGTGCCAGCAGTTTACACCCCCCGGGGCGTGAGCAGTTCTTC	CASSLHPPGREQFF	TRBV28	.	TRBJ2-1	.
TGTGCCACCAGCAGACTAGCGGGAGGGCGGGATACGCAGTATTTT	CATSRLAGGRDTQYF	TRBV15	.	TRBJ2-3	TRBD2
TGCGCCAGCAGCTCGGCAGTCCAAGAGACCCAGTACTTC	CASSSAVQETQYF	TRBV5-1	many	TRBJ2-5	.
TGCGCCAGCAGAGGGAATAGCGGGGGCCAAGAGACCCAGTACTTC	CASRGNSGGQETQYF	TRBV5-1	many	TRBJ2-5	TRBD2
TGCAGTGCTGGGGGAGGTAATCAGCCCCAGCATTTT	CSAGGGNQPQHF	TRBV20-1	many	TRBJ1-5	.
TGCAGTGCTAGGGACTATCCATACTACGAGCAGTACTTC	CSARDYPYYEQYF	TRBV20-1	.	TRBJ2-7	.
TGCAGTGCTCCTCAGCAGGCCAACTATGGCTACACCTTC	CSAPQQANYGYTF	TRBV20-1	.	TRBJ1-2	.
TGTGCCAGCAGAGGAGACCACTCTGGAAACACCATATATTTT	CASRGDHSGNTIYF	TRBV12-3/TRBV12-4	many	TRBJ1-3	.
TGTGCCAGCAGCTCCCGGGGAGGGACTACGAACACCGGGGAGCTGTTTTTT	CASSSRGGTTNTGELFF	TRBV7-6	.	TRBJ2-2	TRBD2
TGTGCCAGCAGCTTAACAGCCACAGATACGCAGTATTTT	CASSLTATDTQYF	TRBV7-9	.	TRBJ2-3	.
TGCAGGGCCGGGGGGGGCTCCTACAATGAGCAGTTCTTC	CRAGGGSYNEQFF	TRBV29-1	once	TRBJ2-1	TRBD2
TGTGCCAGCAGCCTAGGGGCCAATGAGCAGTTCTTC	CASSLGANEQFF	TRBV7-6	many	TRBJ2-1	.
TGTGCCAGCAGTGAAAACAGGGGGCGGGCCAACGTCCTGACTTTC	CASSENRGRANVLTF	TRBV2	.	TRBJ2-6	TRBD1
TGTGCCAGTAGTATACCCTCGGCCCGCCGCAATCAGCCCCAGCATTTT	CASSIPSARRNQPQHF	TRBV19	few	TRBJ1-5	.
TGTGCCAGCACCTTCCGGCTGACAGCGCCCTATGGCTACACCTTC	CASTFRLTAPYGYTF	TRBV6-5	many	TRBJ1-2	.
TGTGCCAGCCTCCCCCTTAGCACAGATACGCAGTATTTT	CASLPLSTDTQYF	TRBV2	.	TRBJ2-3	.
TGTGCCAGCAGTGAAGTCCCGGGACAGGGATCGGGTACTGAAGCTTTCTTT	CASSEVPGQGSGTEAFF	TRBV6-1	.	TRBJ1-1	TRBD1
TGTGCCAGCAGCTTATTCGAACAAGAGACCCAGTACTTC	CASSLFEQETQYF	TRBV7-3	few	TRBJ2-5	.
TGTGCCAGCAGTGAATTAAGGAGCTCCTATAATTCACCCCTCCACTTT	CASSELRSSYNSPLHF	TRBV6-1	few	TRBJ1-6	.
TGTGCCAGCAGTTCCCGACAGGGAGGGCAGCCCCAGCATTTT	CASSSRQGGQPQHF	TRBV27	many	TRBJ1-5	TRBD1
TGTGCCAGCAGCTTAGGGGCGGGGGGGCCGAAAAACATTCAGTACTTC	CASSLGAGGPKNIQYF	TRBV7-8	many	TRBJ2-4	TRBD2
TGTGCCAGCAGACAAGATGGCACAGATACGCAGTATTTT	CASRQDGTDTQYF	TRBV6-5	.	TRBJ2-3	.
TGTGCCAGCAGACAGGGGCACACTGAAGCTTTCTTT	CASRQGHTEAFF	TRBV6-5	few	TRBJ1-1	TRBD1
TGCAGCGTTGGAGGGGTGGCTAGCGGGATGTACGAGCAGTACTTC	CSVGGVASGMYEQYF	TRBV29-1	.	TRBJ2-7	TRBD2
TGTGCCAGCGGGCCACAGGGGGCGAATGCCGGGGAGCTGTTTTTT	CASGPQGANAGELFF	TRBV5-8	few	TRBJ2-2	TRBD1
TGTGCCAGCACGCCGGGACTAGCGGAAACCGGGGAGCTGTTTTTT	CASTPGLAETGELFF	TRBV7-6	.	TRBJ2-2	TRBD2
TGTGCCAGCAGCAAGGGACCTCTCTCCTACAATGAGCAGTTCTTC	CASSKGPLSYNEQFF	TRBV11-3	many	TRBJ2-1	.
TGTGCCAGTAGTACAGGACTAGCGGTAATCACCGGGGAGCTGTTTTTT	CASSTGLAVITGELFF	TRBV19	few	TRBJ2-2	TRBD2
TGCAGCGTTGGCGGTGCTTTCTTT	CSVGGAFF	TRBV29-1	.	TRBJ1-1	.
TGTGCCAGCAGCTTAGGGACAGGACCTCCTGAAGCTTTCTTT	CASSLGTGPPEAFF	TRBV7-9	.	TRBJ1-1	TRBD1
TGTGCCAGCTCACCCTTGGAGGACACAGATACGCAGTATTTT	CASSPLEDTDTQYF	TRBV18	.	TRBJ2-3	.
TGTGCCAGCAGGTCCCGGAAGCCCTACGAGCAGTACTTC	CASRSRKPYEQYF	TRBV6-5	few	TRBJ2-7	.
TGTGCCAGCAGTTCCCCTGTCTACTCATACAATGAGCAGTTCTTC	CASSSPVYSYNEQFF	TRBV6-2/TRBV6-3	.	TRBJ2-1	.
TGCAGTGCTAGAGGTTCGGTTTTTCCCGCTAATGAAAAACTGTTTTTT	CSARGSVFPANEKLFF	TRBV20-1	few	TRBJ1-4	.
TGTGCCAGCAGTCAAAGCCAGCCCTACGAGCAGTACTTC	CASSQSQPYEQYF	TRBV7-8	many	TRBJ2-7	.
TGTGCCAGCAGCTTAGGGGTCAGCGAGAATGAAAAACTGTTTTTT	CASSLGVSENEKLFF	TRBV11-2	many	TRBJ1-4	.
TGTGCCAGCAGTCCCCAGGGACTCCGCCAAGAGACCCAGTACTTC	CASSPQGLRQETQYF	TRBV2	many	TRBJ2-5	.
TGTGCCAGCAGCCCCTTAGGAGGAGAGACCCAGTACTTC	CASSPLGGETQYF	TRBV3-1	few	TRBJ2-5	.
TGTGCCAGTAGTATAGATCTGGGTCTAGCGCAACACAATGAGCAGTTCTTC	CASSIDLGLAQHNEQFF	TRBV19	.	TRBJ2-1	.
TGTGCCTGGAGTGCTGGACTAGCGGGTTACAATGAGCAGTTCTTC	CAWSAGLAGYNEQFF	TRBV30	.	TRBJ2-1	TRBD2
TGTGCCAGCAGTATCCACCGGGACTACGAGCAGTACTTC	CASSIHRDYEQYF	TRBV28	few	TRBJ2-7	.
TGCAGTGCTGATCACGTAAGCGGCTACACCTTC	CSADHVSGYTF	TRBV20-1	.	TRBJ1-2	.
TGTGCCAGCAGCCAATCAGGACTTTCGGAGCAGTACTTC	CASSQSGLSEQYF	TRBV3-1	.	TRBJ2-7	.
TGTGCCAGCAGCCCCCGAGGGCGGGGGGGAGATACGCAGTATTTT	CASSPRGRGGDTQYF	TRBV5-8	many	TRBJ2-3	TRBD2
TGTGCCAGCAGTTACGAATGGCAGAGCTATGGCTACACCTTC	CASSYEWQSYGYTF	TRBV6-6	.	TRBJ1-2	.
TGTGCCAGCAACACCCAAACTAGCGGGGCCTACGAGCAGTACTTC	CASNTQTSGAYEQYF	TRBV6-5	many	TRBJ2-7	TRBD2
TGTGCCAGCAGTCCAAGTCTGGGGCCCCAAGAGACCCAGTACTTC	CASSPSLGPQETQYF	TRBV28	few	TRBJ2-5	.